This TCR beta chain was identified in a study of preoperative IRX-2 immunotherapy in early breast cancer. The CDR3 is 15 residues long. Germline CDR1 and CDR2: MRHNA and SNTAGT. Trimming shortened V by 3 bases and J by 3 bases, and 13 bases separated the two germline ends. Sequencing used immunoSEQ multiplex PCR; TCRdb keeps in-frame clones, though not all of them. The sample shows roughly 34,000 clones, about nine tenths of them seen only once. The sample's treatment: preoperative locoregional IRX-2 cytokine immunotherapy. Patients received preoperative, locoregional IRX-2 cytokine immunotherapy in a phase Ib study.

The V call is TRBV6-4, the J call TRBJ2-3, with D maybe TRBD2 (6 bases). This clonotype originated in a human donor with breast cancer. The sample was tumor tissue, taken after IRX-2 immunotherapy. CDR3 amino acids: CASSEALAMTDTQYF. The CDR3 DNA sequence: TGTGCCAGCAGTGAAGCTCTAGCGATGACAGATACGCAGTATTTT.